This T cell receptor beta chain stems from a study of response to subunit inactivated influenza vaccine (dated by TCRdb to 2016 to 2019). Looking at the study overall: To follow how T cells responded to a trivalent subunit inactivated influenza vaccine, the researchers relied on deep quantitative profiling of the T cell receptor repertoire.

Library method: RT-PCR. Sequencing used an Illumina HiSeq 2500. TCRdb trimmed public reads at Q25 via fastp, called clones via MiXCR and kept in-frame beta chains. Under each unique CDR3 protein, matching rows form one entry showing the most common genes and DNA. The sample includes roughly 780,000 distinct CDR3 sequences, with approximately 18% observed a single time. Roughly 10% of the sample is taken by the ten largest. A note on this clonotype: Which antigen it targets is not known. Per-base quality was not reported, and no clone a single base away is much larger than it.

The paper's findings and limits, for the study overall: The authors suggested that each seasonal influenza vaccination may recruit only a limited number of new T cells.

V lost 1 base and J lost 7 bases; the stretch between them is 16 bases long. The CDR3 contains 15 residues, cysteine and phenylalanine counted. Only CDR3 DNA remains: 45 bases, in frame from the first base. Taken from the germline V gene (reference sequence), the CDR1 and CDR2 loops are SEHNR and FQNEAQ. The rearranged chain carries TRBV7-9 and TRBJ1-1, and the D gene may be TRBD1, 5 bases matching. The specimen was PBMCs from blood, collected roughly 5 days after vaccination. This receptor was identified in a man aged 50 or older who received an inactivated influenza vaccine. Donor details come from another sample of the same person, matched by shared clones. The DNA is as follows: TGTGCCAGCAGCTTAGGGGGGACGGGGAAGAGTGAAGCTTTCTTT. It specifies CASSLGGTGKSEAFF.